This T cell receptor beta chain was observed in a study of blood T cell repertoires in COVID-19. Across the whole study: Samples taken during acute and convalescent COVID-19 were collected in the United States, Italy and Spain. PBMCs, B-cell-depleted T cells, or T cells provided the cDNA or gDNA that made up the material.

V trimming: 3 bases; J trimming: 4 bases; junction bases outside the gene matches: 7. Germline V gene lookup returns CDR1 DFQATT and CDR2 SNEGSKA (reference sequence). This CDR3 comprises 14 residues. Original processing methods: Reference gene primers were amplified, and this amplification served to estimate nucleated cell counts. The repertoire was sequenced with immunoSEQ multiplex PCR; TCRdb's copy has only in-frame clones and lacks some. V and J calls and clone size come straight from that table; D and trimming were deduced from the DNA. The sample lists roughly 100,000 clones; around 92% were seen once.

The sequence came from a man in his forties or fifties with active COVID-19. Sequences were obtained from peripheral blood. V usage is TRBV20-1 and J usage is TRBJ2-5, with 8 nucleotides matching TRBD2. CDR3 in amino acids: CSASRAGVSETQYF. The CDR3 DNA sequence: TGCAGTGCTAGTCGAGCGGGAGTATCAGAGACCCAGTACTTC.